This entry lists 32 T cell receptor beta chains sequenced from one sample in a study of regulatory T cells in long-lasting Graves disease. Arm-PCR with iRepertoire HTBI primers amplified the CDR3 regions for these TCR beta libraries. TCRdb fed the multiplex PCR reads into MiXCR, producing one record per CDR3 protein. The sample has roughly 400,000 distinct CDR3 sequences; about 20% are singletons. Time point of the sample: persistent/refractory GD, antithyroid drugs over 5 years with positive TRAb. Extracted RNA from PBMCs served as the source of the TCR library. The material sequenced was peripheral blood mononuclear cells (PBMCs), taken when the disease was refractory, from a patient treated with antithyroid drugs. These receptors all stem from a female donor with Graves disease.

This sequence joins TRBV28 and TRBJ2-1; unclear D gene. CDR1 is MDHEN, CDR2 SYDVKM, per germline. V lost 3 bases, J lost 6 bases, and 9 bases lay in between. The CDR3 sequence is 13 residues long. CDR3 in DNA: TGTGCCAGCAGTTTGGGTAGCCTCAATGAGCAGTTCTTC. It encodes CASSLGSLNEQFF.

This clonotype has ten or more counts. V usage is TRBV7-8 and J usage is TRBJ2-5, with D perhaps TRBD2 (6 bases). From germline, CDR1 is SGHVS and CDR2 FQNEAQ. V was clipped by 0 bases and J by 1 base, with 12 bases between them. The CDR3 is 16 amino acids. CDR3 nucleotides: TGTGCCAGCAGCTTAGCGTGGAGGGGTAGCCAAGAGACCCAGTACTTC. Its protein is CASSLAWRGSQETQYF.

This clonotype was seen a few times. The gene calls are TRBV6-2 or TRBV6-3 and TRBJ2-5, with TRBD1 as a possible D gene (6 bases). The ends were cut back, 7 bases at V and 5 bases at J, with 29 bases in the middle. The CDR3 is made up of 18 amino acids. Germline V lookup: CDR1 MNHEY, CDR2 SVGEGT. DNA of the CDR3: TGTGCCAGCAAGGGGGTTTCCATGACAGGCCAATTCCGGGAGACCCAGTACTTC. Its protein product is CASKGVSMTGQFRETQYF.

This clonotype has a handful of counts. The V and J genes are TRBV6-1 and TRBJ1-6; D unclear. Trimming removed 7 bases from V and 0 bases from J, with 10 bases in between. The V gene's germline CDR1 is MNHNS and CDR2 SASEGT. The CDR3 loop spans 15 amino acids. The CDR3, as DNA: TGTGCCAGCAAACGGGGAAGCTCCTATAATTCACCCCTCCACTTT. This encodes CASKRGSSYNSPLHF.

Note on this clonotype: The germline gene is not matched at one end of the junction; a read error may be the cause. The genes are TRBV10-1 and TRBJ2-2; a possible D gene is TRBD1 (5 bases). The CDR3 has 14 amino acids. CDR1 and CDR2 from the germline V gene are WNHNN and SYGVQD (reference sequence). This CDR3 is CASRRQSNTGELFF. In DNA, the CDR3 is TGTGCCAGCAGAAGACAGTCGAACACCGGGGAGCTGTTTTTT.

This clonotype showed up many times. A read error may account for a junction end that differs from germline. The chain uses TRBV5-5 and TRBJ2-7; 12 bases align to TRBD1. Germline V gives CDR1 SGHKS, CDR2 YYEKEE (reference sequence). The CDR3 extends over 15 amino acids. As DNA, the CDR3 is TGCGCCAGCAGCTTGGCGGGGACAGGGGGCCACGAGCAGTACTTC. Its protein is CASSLAGTGGHEQYF.

This clonotype was observed at least ten times. The V call is TRBV20-1, the J call TRBJ2-7, with D unresolved. CDR1 and CDR2 (germline): DFQATT, SNEGSKA (reference sequence). The CDR3 spans 12 residues. V was cut by 5 bases and J by 4 bases, with 12 bases left in between. The CDR3 region is CSAHKRNYEQYF. The CDR3 coding sequence is TGCAGTGCTCATAAACGGAATTACGAGCAGTACTTC.

The table lists this clonotype with many counts. This chain connects TRBV28 to TRBJ1-1, with a possible D match to TRBD1 (5 bases). This CDR3 is 15 amino acids long. Germline assignment: CDR1 MDHEN and CDR2 SYDVKM. The V and J ends lost 4 bases and 2 bases respectively, with 14 bases between them. The CDR3 nucleotides are TGTGCCAGCAGTTGGGGGGGATGGGGCAACACTGAAGCTTTCTTT. Protein product: CASSWGGWGNTEAFF.

The rearrangement joins TRBV30 to TRBJ2-7, with 12 bases matching TRBD1. CDR3 length: 12 amino acids. The junction had 3 bases not matched to a gene; V was cut back by 8 bases and J by 4 bases. The germline V gene has CDR1 GTSNPN and CDR2 SVGIG (reference sequence). The CDR3 reads CAGTGGSYEQYF. The CDR3 DNA reads TGTGCCGGGACAGGGGGCTCGTACGAGCAGTACTTC.

Only a few counts were recorded for this clonotype. The chain's CDR3 is CASSFGKTTHEQYF. CDR3 in DNA: TGTGCCAGCAGCTTTGGGAAAACAACCCACGAGCAGTACTTC. The rearrangement joins TRBV13 to TRBJ2-7; D remains unclear. Germline lookup yields CDR1 PRHDT and CDR2 FYEKMQ (reference sequence). Between the trimmed V and J ends, which lost 3 bases and 5 bases, there was a span of 14 bases. CDR3 length: 14 residues.

In this sample, this clonotype turned up many times. The rearrangement links TRBV29-1 to TRBJ1-2; 8 bases are a match to TRBD1. Germline V gives CDR1 SQVTM, CDR2 ANQGSEA. The CDR3 covers 14 residues. The junction had 8 bases not matched to a gene; V was cut back by 3 bases and J by 5 bases. The CDR3 coding sequence is TGCAGCGTTGACACTGGACAGGGACCTTATGGCTACACCTTC. This translates into CSVDTGQGPYGYTF.

This clonotype was seen many times. This chain joins TRBV3-1 and TRBJ1-2; TRBD1 agrees at 7 bases. The CDR3 covers 14 residues. Losses at the gene ends were 1 base for V and 3 bases for J; bases not matched to a gene: 2. The germline V gene has CDR1 LGHDT and CDR2 YNNKEL (reference sequence). The CDR3 is CASSQGGGDYGYTF. The CDR3 DNA is TGTGCCAGCAGCCAAGGAGGGGGCGACTATGGCTACACCTTC.

This clonotype has only a few counts. This chain joins TRBV20-1 and TRBJ2-2, with D possibly matching TRBD2 (6 bases). The V end lost 7 bases, the J end lost 6 bases, and 18 bases lay between the germline ends. CDR3 length: 14 amino acids. CDR1 DFQATT and CDR2 SNEGSKA come from the germline V gene (reference sequence). CDR3 loop: CSVRGKWGSGELFF. The CDR3 DNA follows: TGCAGTGTCCGCGGGAAATGGGGATCCGGGGAGCTGTTTTTT.

This clonotype has a handful of counts. This chain connects TRBV7-2 to TRBJ2-7; 11 nucleotides agree with TRBD1. The length of the CDR3 is 13 residues. The junction had 6 bases not matched to a gene; V was cut back by 3 bases and J by 11 bases. Germline loops: CDR1 SGHTA, CDR2 FQGNSA. The CDR3 is CASSFDGTGGKYF. DNA of the CDR3: TGTGCCAGCAGCTTTGACGGGACAGGGGGGAAGTACTTC.

The CDR3 sequence is CASSFGPPGNEQFF. The CDR3 coding sequence is TGTGCCAGCAGTTTTGGACCACCTGGCAATGAGCAGTTCTTC. The gene calls are TRBV27 and TRBJ2-1; D remains ambiguous. Per germline, CDR1 MNHEY and CDR2 SMNVEV (reference sequence). The CDR3 is made up of 14 amino acids. V was pared by 3 bases and J by 6 bases, with 12 bases between.

This sequence joins TRBV9 and TRBJ1-1; D call uncertain. V lost 3 bases, J lost 5 bases, and 11 bases lay in between. CDR3 length: 13 residues. Germline V gene data show CDR1 as SGDLS and CDR2 as YYNGEE. CDR3 residues: CASSEGGRTEAFF. DNA for the CDR3: TGTGCCAGCAGCGAGGGAGGGAGGACTGAAGCTTTCTTT.

This clonotype was seen many times. In DNA, the CDR3 is TGTGCCAGCACCTCTAGTCGTCAAGAGACCCAGTACTTC. This gives the protein CASTSSRQETQYF. The V gene is TRBV2, the J gene TRBJ2-5; D gene ambiguous. This CDR3 has 13 amino acids. Trimming took off 7 bases at V and 2 bases at J, with 11 bases between the two ends. Germline V gene sequence: CDR1 SNHLY, CDR2 FYNNEI.

The rearrangement joins TRBV7-9 to TRBJ2-5; 13 bases line up with TRBD2. Germline V gene lookup returns CDR1 SEHNR and CDR2 FQNEAQ (reference sequence). The trim removed 3 bases at V and 1 base at J, leaving 5 bases unmatched. The CDR3 is made up of 17 amino acids. CDR3: CASSFGLAGDIQETQYF. The CDR3 bases are TGTGCCAGCAGCTTTGGACTAGCGGGAGATATCCAAGAGACCCAGTACTTC.

This clonotype was detected ten times or more. The chain carries TRBV28 and TRBJ1-2; 7 bases map to TRBD1. The CDR3 contains 14 residues. Germline lookup yields CDR1 MDHEN and CDR2 SYDVKM. The ends lost 6 bases at V and 4 bases at J; junction bases unmatched: 8. The CDR3 spells CASSPRQGGYGYTF. CDR3 nucleotides: TGTGCCAGCAGCCCTAGACAGGGTGGCTATGGCTACACCTTC.

This chain connects TRBV25-1 to TRBJ2-3, with 7 bases identical to TRBD1. The germline V gene has CDR1 MGHDK and CDR2 SYGVNS. CDR3 length: 15 residues. The V segment lost 1 base and the J segment 1 base; nucleotides outside the gene matches: 2. The CDR3 sequence is CASSEFQGGTDTQYF. CDR3 nucleotides: TGTGCCAGCAGTGAATTCCAGGGGGGCACAGATACGCAGTATTTT.

This clonotype was seen a few times. The CDR3 DNA follows: TGTGCCAGCAGCTCTAAATTGGAGGTCTACGAGCAGTACTTC. Translating it yields CASSSKLEVYEQYF. The chain carries TRBV7-3 and TRBJ2-7, with a weak D call TRBD2 (5 bases). This CDR3 spans 14 amino acids. Germline CDR1 and CDR2: SGHTA and FQGTGA. V dropped 4 bases and J dropped 3 bases, with 13 bases sitting between them.

This clonotype has just a few counts. V usage is TRBV7-8 and J usage is TRBJ2-7; D possibly corresponds to TRBD2 (6 bases). Between the trimmed V and J ends, which lost 7 bases and 2 bases, there was a span of 15 bases. The CDR3 covers 14 residues. Per germline, CDR1 SGHVS and CDR2 FQNEAQ. The CDR3 sequence is CASTARGRTYEQYF. The CDR3 nucleotides read TGTGCCAGCACTGCGCGGGGAAGGACCTACGAGCAGTACTTC. Together with reference TRBV7-8 and TRBJ2-7, the CDR3 gives the full variable domain: GAGVSQSPRYKVAKRGQDVALRCDPISGHVSLFWYQQALGQGPEFLTYFQNEAQLDKSGLPSDRFFAERPEGSVSTLKIQRTQQEDSAVYLCASTARGRTYEQYFGPGTRLTVT.

This clonotype was seen ten or more times. The V call is TRBV12-3 or TRBV12-4, the J call TRBJ2-5, with D perhaps matching TRBD2 (6 bases). Deletions cut 2 bases from V and 5 bases from J, with 15 bases between. The CDR3 loop spans 15 amino acids. This CDR3 reads CASSLPGLTGETQYF. The DNA of the CDR3 is TGTGCCAGCAGTTTACCGGGACTGACTGGGGAGACCCAGTACTTC.

This clonotype turned up a few times. V is TRBV27 and J is TRBJ2-2, with TRBD2 matching 14 bases. This CDR3 spans 18 amino acids. Germline V gene sequence: CDR1 MNHEY, CDR2 SMNVEV (reference sequence). V dropped 6 bases and J dropped 6; count of bases not matched to a gene: 12. The CDR3 is CASRRSTSGRVSAGELFF. As DNA, the CDR3 is TGTGCCAGCAGGCGGTCGACTAGCGGGAGGGTATCTGCCGGGGAGCTGTTTTTT.

The table lists this clonotype with a few counts. The gene calls are TRBV10-2 and TRBJ2-7; tentatively, D is TRBD2 (6 bases). The CDR3 is made up of 13 amino acids. Trimming removed 3 bases at V and 6 bases at J, with 12 bases between. Per the germline V gene, CDR1 is WSHSY and CDR2 is SAAADI. Here the CDR3 reads CASSENNGSEQYF. In DNA, the CDR3 is TGCGCCAGCAGTGAAAATAACGGGAGCGAGCAGTACTTC.

This clonotype was observed a handful of times. The gene calls are TRBV19 and TRBJ1-1; maybe TRBD1 (6 bases). Trimming stripped 6 bases from V and 5 bases from J, with 13 bases between. Germline-derived CDR1 and CDR2 are LNHDA and SQIVND (reference sequence). This CDR3 is 13 amino acids long. The CDR3 bases are TGTGCCAGTAGCCTTTGGGGGCGGACTGAAGCTTTCTTT. Amino acids: CASSLWGRTEAFF.

The sample holds many counts of this clonotype. The V gene is TRBV28, the J gene TRBJ2-7, with D possibly TRBD1 on 5 matching bases. V was clipped by 4 bases and J by 3 bases, with 13 bases between them. Germline loops: CDR1 MDHEN, CDR2 SYDVKM. The CDR3 is 14 amino acids. The CDR3 spells CASSWQGHNYEQYF. The CDR3, as DNA: TGTGCCAGCAGTTGGCAGGGCCACAACTACGAGCAGTACTTC.

Notes on this clonotype: One end of the junction varies from germline; a read error may be responsible. The V and J genes are TRBV28 and TRBJ2-7; 10 positions match TRBD2. This CDR3 has 14 amino acids. Per the germline V gene, CDR1 is MDHEN and CDR2 is SYDVKM. The CDR3 reads CPSSPGTSDYEQYF. DNA for the CDR3: TGTCCCAGCAGCCCCGGGACTAGCGATTACGAGCAGTACTTC.

This clonotype has at least ten counts. J is TRBJ1-4 and V is TRBV2; D is undetermined. Germline CDR1 SNHLY, CDR2 FYNNEI. V shed 8 bases and J shed 0 bases, with 16 bases lying between them. The CDR3 is 16 amino acids. CDR3 loop: CASSKSSPATNEKLFF. The CDR3 DNA follows: TGTGCCAGCTCAAAGTCATCACCCGCAACTAATGAAAAACTGTTTTTT.

This chain joins TRBV13 and TRBJ2-1; D may match TRBD1 or TRBD2 (5 bases each). CDR3 length equals 15 residues. The V and J ends lost 5 bases and 2 bases respectively, with 13 bases between them. Germline V gene data show CDR1 as PRHDT and CDR2 as FYEKMQ (reference sequence). CDR3 in DNA: TGTGCCAGCAGCCCCCAAGGGGACGCCTACAATGAGCAGTTCTTC. It encodes CASSPQGDAYNEQFF.

CDR3 sequence: CASSIQGPGTDTQYF. The CDR3 coding sequence is TGTGCCAGCAGCATACAGGGACCCGGCACAGATACGCAGTATTTT. The chain has TRBV7-9 and TRBJ2-3; D perhaps matches TRBD1 (6 bases). There are 15 residues in the CDR3. Trimming stripped 5 bases from V and 1 base from J, with 13 bases between. Per germline, CDR1 SEHNR and CDR2 FQNEAQ (reference sequence).

This clonotype appeared many times. The chain carries TRBV2 and TRBJ2-7; 9 positions agree with TRBD2. V was pared by 7 bases and J by 0 bases, with 4 bases of the junction left unmatched. CDR3 length: 14 amino acids. Per germline, CDR1 SNHLY and CDR2 FYNNEI. CDR3 region: CASTRAGGSYEQYF. CDR3 DNA: TGTGCCAGCACCCGAGCGGGAGGCTCCTACGAGCAGTACTTC.